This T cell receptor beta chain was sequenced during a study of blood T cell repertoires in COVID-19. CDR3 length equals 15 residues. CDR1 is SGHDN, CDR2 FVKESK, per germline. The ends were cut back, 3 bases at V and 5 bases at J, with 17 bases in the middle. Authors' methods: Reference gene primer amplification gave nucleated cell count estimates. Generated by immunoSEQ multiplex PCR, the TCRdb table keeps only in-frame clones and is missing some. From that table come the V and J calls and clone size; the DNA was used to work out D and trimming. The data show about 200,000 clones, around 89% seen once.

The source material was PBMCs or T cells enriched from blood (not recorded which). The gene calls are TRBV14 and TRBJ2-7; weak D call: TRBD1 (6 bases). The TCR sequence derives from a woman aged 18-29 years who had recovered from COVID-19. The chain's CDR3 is CASSHGGQTRNEQYF. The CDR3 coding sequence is TGTGCCAGCAGCCACGGTGGACAGACCCGAAACGAGCAGTACTTC.